This passage covers 25 T cell receptor beta chains from one sample sequenced in a study of Ad26.COV2.S vaccination and SARS-CoV-2 variants. The method was immunoSEQ multiplex PCR; TCRdb's version includes in-frame clones alone and lacks a portion of them. This table holds roughly 700,000 clones, more than 70% found once. Treatment indicated: about 20 received Ad26.COV2.S at low or high dose, single or two shots; 5 received placebo; per-sample allocation not given. Samples analyzed were those drawn on day 63 after the first vaccine or placebo injection. The sample in question was peripheral blood, obtained in a trial of Ad26.COV2.S vaccine versus placebo. These receptors all stem from a person aged 18-65 years who received the Ad26.COV2.S COVID-19 vaccine or a placebo.

The chain combines TRBV5-6 with TRBJ2-3, with TRBD1 matching 7 bases. J gave up 6 bases and V 3 bases, and 19 bases lay outside the gene matches. The CDR3 is 18 amino acids. Looked up from germline, CDR1 is SGHDT and CDR2 is YYEEEE. The chain's CDR3 is CASSSGTAGSRSEDTQYF. The DNA for the CDR3 is TGTGCCAGCAGCTCCGGGACAGCCGGAAGTCGGAGCGAGGATACGCAGTATTTT.

As to this clone: The sample holds other DNA sequences that translate to the same CDR3. The chain joins TRBV6-2 or TRBV6-3 to TRBJ1-3; 8 positions match TRBD1. Germline V gene data show CDR1 as MNHEY and CDR2 as SVGEGT. The CDR3 has 14 amino acids. After removal of 5 bases from V and 1 base from J, the junction contained 1 base not matched to a gene. In DNA, the CDR3 is TGTGCCAGCAGTCGGACAGGGTCTGGAAACACCATATATTTT. Translation gives CASSRTGSGNTIYF.

The gene calls are TRBV29-1 and TRBJ2-2, with TRBD2 identical over 8 bases. Germline values: CDR1 SQVTM, CDR2 ANQGSEA. This CDR3 has 16 residues. V was clipped by 7 bases and J by 4 bases; unmatched bases: 14. CDR3 in DNA: TGCAGCGCTAAGGGTCCGGGAGGGCCGGGCACCGGGGAGCTGTTTTTT. It encodes CSAKGPGGPGTGELFF.

Of note for this clone: This specimen includes other DNA sequences encoding the same CDR3. The chain recombines TRBV18 with TRBJ1-3; D not certain. The CDR3 is made up of 13 amino acids. CDR1 is KGHSH, CDR2 LQKENI, per germline. Trimming removed 2 bases at V and 1 base at J, with 3 bases between. CDR3 protein: CASSPGSGNTIYF. Written as DNA, the CDR3 is TGTGCCAGCTCACCAGGGTCTGGAAACACCATATATTTT. The whole variable domain, filled in from reference TRBV18 and TRBJ1-3, reads NAGVMQNPRHLVRRRGQEARLRCSPMKGHSHVYWYRQLPEEGLKFMVYLQKENIIDESGMPKERFSAEFPKEGPSILRIQQVVRGDSAAYFCASSPGSGNTIYFGEGSWLTVV.

The V call is TRBV6-5, the J call TRBJ1-5; D not resolved. CDR1 MNHEY and CDR2 SVGAGI come from the germline V gene. The V and J ends lost 5 bases and 4 bases respectively, with 15 bases between them. The CDR3 covers 15 residues. In DNA form, the CDR3 reads TGTGCCAGCAGTATAGAGGGAAATGGGAATCAGCCCCAGCATTTT. It specifies CASSIEGNGNQPQHF.

The chain couples TRBV24-1 to TRBJ2-2; TRBD1 aligns across 7 bases. Germline values: CDR1 KGHDR, CDR2 SFDVKD. V trimming: 2 bases; J trimming: 6 bases; junction bases outside the gene matches: 11. The length of the CDR3 is 17 residues. CDR3 protein: CATSDYAGAGGPGELFF. In DNA form, the CDR3 reads TGTGCCACCAGTGATTACGCCGGGGCAGGGGGACCCGGGGAGCTGTTTTTT.

The V and J genes are TRBV19 and TRBJ2-1, with 14 bases lining up with TRBD2. Trimming at V came to 4 bases and at J to 9 bases, leaving 8 bases not matched to a gene. CDR3 length: 16 residues. CDR1 and CDR2 from the germline V gene are LNHDA and SQIVND (reference sequence). Here the CDR3 DNA reads TGTGCCAGTAGTACCAGACTAGCGGGAGGGCCGGGTGAGCAGTTCTTC. This encodes CASSTRLAGGPGEQFF.

The chain links TRBV27 to TRBJ1-4; 10 bases are shared with TRBD1. CDR3 length: 15 residues. V lost 0 bases to trimming and J lost 5 bases; unmatched junction nucleotides: 0. Germline loops: CDR1 MNHEY, CDR2 SMNVEV (reference sequence). CDR3 bases: TGTGCCAGCAGTTTATCGACAGGGGGCAATGAAAAACTGTTTTTT. Its translation is CASSLSTGGNEKLFF. Drawing the rest from reference TRBV27 and TRBJ1-4, the complete variable domain is EAQVTQNPRYLITVTGKKLTVTCSQNMNHEYMSWYRQDPGLGLRQIYYSMNVEVTDKGDVPEGYKVSRKEKRNFPLILESPSPNQTSLYFCASSLSTGGNEKLFFGSGTQLSVL.

The chain employs TRBV18 and TRBJ1-1; D uncertain. With 3 bases removed from V and 1 base from J, the gap between germline ends came to 9 bases. The germline V gene encodes CDR1 KGHSH and CDR2 LQKENI. CDR3 size: 14 residues. CDR3 in amino acids: CASSPREQNTEAFF. Here the CDR3 DNA reads TGTGCCAGCTCACCTAGGGAACAGAACACTGAAGCTTTCTTT.

J is TRBJ2-1 and V is TRBV5-1; 13 bases agree with TRBD2. The CDR3 has 15 residues. J lost 9 bases, V lost 4 bases, and 7 bases had no gene match. Germline V lookup: CDR1 SGHRS, CDR2 YFSETQ. The CDR3 sequence is CASSPGLAGEGEQFF. CDR3 nucleotides: TGCGCCAGCAGCCCTGGACTAGCGGGAGAGGGTGAGCAGTTCTTC.

This chain uses TRBV11-2 with TRBJ2-7; D is possibly TRBD2 (6 bases). From germline, CDR1 is SGHAT and CDR2 FQNNGV. The V gene lost 5 bases and the J gene lost 10 bases, with 18 bases spanning the gap. The CDR3 is made up of 13 amino acids. The CDR3: CASSVGTPLGQYF. CDR3 in DNA: TGTGCCAGCAGCGTCGGGACTCCTCTAGGTCAGTACTTC. The full variable domain, rest sourced from reference TRBV11-2 and TRBJ2-7, is EAGVAQSPRYKIIEKRQSVAFWCNPISGHATLYWYQQILGQGPKLLIQFQNNGVVDDSQLPKDRFSAERLKGVDSTLKIQPAKLEDSAVYLCASSVGTPLGQYFGPGTRLTVT.

The J gene is TRBJ2-7, the V gene TRBV19, with TRBD1 as a possible D gene (6 bases). Trimming removed 2 bases at V and 2 bases at J, with 13 bases between. The CDR3 has 15 amino acids. The germline gives CDR1 LNHDA, CDR2 SQIVND (reference sequence). The CDR3 DNA reads TGTGCCAGTAGTATAACGGCAGGGGAGACCTACGAGCAGTACTTC. Translating gives CASSITAGETYEQYF.

V gene TRBV7-9 combines with J gene TRBJ2-7; 11 nucleotides agree with TRBD1. The V gene end was trimmed by 7 bases and the J gene end by 6 bases; junction bases not matched to a gene: 11. The CDR3 spans 15 residues. Germline assignment: CDR1 SEHNR and CDR2 FQNEAQ (reference sequence). The CDR3 is CASNPRSDRGPEQYF. The CDR3 bases are TGTGCCAGCAACCCCCGGTCGGACAGGGGGCCCGAGCAGTACTTC. Combining the CDR3 with reference TRBV7-9 and TRBJ2-7 gives the whole variable domain DTGVSQNPRHKITKRGQNVTFRCDPISEHNRLYWYRQTLGQGPEFLTYFQNEAQLEKSRLLSDRFSAERPKGSFSTLEIQRTEQGDSAMYLCASNPRSDRGPEQYFGPGTRLTVT.

The chain couples TRBV27 to TRBJ2-1, with a tentative D call TRBD1 (5 bases). This CDR3 spans 15 amino acids. Trimming took 5 bases from V and 4 from J, leaving 15 bases between them. CDR1 is MNHEY and CDR2 is SMNVEV in the germline V gene (reference sequence). CDR3 coding DNA: TGTGCCAGCAGTCCCCCAGGGATAGGGTACAATGAGCAGTTCTTC. Its translation is CASSPPGIGYNEQFF.

The chain uses TRBV13 and TRBJ2-2; D is perhaps TRBD1 or TRBD2 (5 bases each). V was trimmed by 3 bases and J by 4 bases, leaving 18 bases between them. Looked up from germline, CDR1 is PRHDT and CDR2 is FYEKMQ (reference sequence). CDR3 length: 17 residues. CDR3 amino acids: CASSFLGYTRGTGELFF. CDR3 bases: TGTGCCAGCAGCTTCCTAGGCTATACTAGGGGCACCGGGGAGCTGTTTTTT.

This chain joins TRBV15 and TRBJ2-5, with TRBD2 identical over 12 bases. This CDR3 contains 16 residues. Per germline, CDR1 LNHNV and CDR2 YYDKDF (reference sequence). The V and J ends lost 0 bases and 5 bases, in that order; junction bases with no gene match: 4. The CDR3: CATSRELAGGGETQYF. In DNA, the CDR3 is TGTGCCACCAGCAGAGAACTAGCGGGAGGAGGGGAGACCCAGTACTTC.

To note about this clone: Other DNA sequences from this sample encode an identical CDR3 as well. The chain joins TRBV5-1 to TRBJ2-7; 8 bases agree with TRBD1. The V gene end was trimmed by 0 bases and the J gene end by 3 bases; junction bases not matched to a gene: 5. The CDR3 is 15 residues long. Germline V gene sequence: CDR1 SGHRS, CDR2 YFSETQ. Written as DNA, the CDR3 is TGCGCCAGCAGCTTGGAAGGGACAGGTTTCTACGAGCAGTACTTC. Translating it yields CASSLEGTGFYEQYF. Supplemented by reference TRBV5-1 and TRBJ2-7, the full variable domain reads KAGVTQTPRYLIKTRGQQVTLSCSPISGHRSVSWYQQTPGQGLQFLFEYFSETQRNKGNFPGRFSGRQFSNSRSEMNVSTLELGDSALYLCASSLEGTGFYEQYFGPGTRLTVT.

With respect to this clone: Additional DNA sequences in this sample encode the identical CDR3. The chain combines TRBV3-1 (or the pseudogene TRBV3-2) with TRBJ1-3; a possible D gene is TRBD1 (5 bases). The CDR3 runs 14 residues. Trimming took 1 base from V and 1 from J, leaving 5 bases between them. CDR1 LGHDT and CDR2 YNNKEL come from the germline V gene (reference sequence). Here the CDR3 DNA reads TGTGCCAGCAGCCAAGGGGGGTCTGGAAACACCATATATTTT. It encodes CASSQGGSGNTIYF.

This chain joins TRBV19 and TRBJ2-3; 11 positions agree with TRBD1. From germline, CDR1 is LNHDA and CDR2 SQIVND (reference sequence). The CDR3 has 14 residues. The trim removed 8 bases at V and 9 bases at J, leaving 10 bases unmatched. As DNA, the CDR3 is TGTGCCAGTGGGGGGACAGGGGGACAGAACACGCAGTATTTT. Residues: CASGGTGGQNTQYF.

Here the CDR3 reads CASSTGQETQYF. The CDR3 DNA reads TGTGCCAGCAGTACAGGGCAAGAGACCCAGTACTTC. The genes are TRBV2 and TRBJ2-5; D is possibly TRBD1 (6 bases). Germline V gene lookup returns CDR1 SNHLY and CDR2 FYNNEI. Trimming cost V 5 bases and J 2 bases, with 6 bases left between them. This CDR3 is built from 12 residues. The full variable domain, rest sourced from reference TRBV2 and TRBJ2-5, is EPEVTQTPSHQVTQMGQEVILRCVPISNHLYFYWYRQILGQKVEFLVSFYNNEISEKSEIFDDQFSVERPDGSNFTLKIRSTKLEDSAMYFCASSTGQETQYFGPGTRLLVL.

The gene calls are TRBV6-5 and TRBJ2-7; 7 bases are shared with TRBD2. The germline V gene encodes CDR1 MNHEY and CDR2 SVGAGI. This CDR3 comprises 15 residues. J lost 7 bases, V lost 6 bases, and 15 bases had no gene match. CDR3: CASRGERGGTGEQYF. The CDR3 coding sequence is TGTGCCAGCAGGGGGGAGCGGGGCGGCACGGGGGAGCAGTACTTC.

The chain recombines TRBV7-2 with TRBJ2-5; TRBD2 is a possible D gene (5 bases). V lost 5 bases to trimming and J lost 5 bases, with 15 bases between them. The germline gives CDR1 SGHTA, CDR2 FQGNSA. This CDR3 is 14 amino acids long. As DNA, the CDR3 is TGTGCCAGCAGCCCCCCCGGGGTACGGGAGACCCAGTACTTC. Protein sequence: CASSPPGVRETQYF.

The chain is built from TRBV19 and TRBJ1-4; a weak D match, TRBD1 (6 bases). Germline V gene sequence: CDR1 LNHDA, CDR2 SQIVND (reference sequence). CDR3 length: 15 residues. The V end was cut by 3 bases, the J end by 3 bases, with 11 bases between. CDR3 region: CASSIGGGANEKLFF. In nucleotides, the CDR3 is TGTGCCAGTAGTATTGGTGGGGGCGCTAATGAAAAACTGTTTTTT.

V gene TRBV5-6 combines with J gene TRBJ1-2; no firm D call. Per the germline V gene, CDR1 is SGHDT and CDR2 is YYEEEE. The CDR3 contains 13 residues. Trimming left V 4 bases short and J 8 bases short, with 15 bases between. CDR3 nucleotides: TGTGCCAGCAGCCGGCGTATGGGGTGGGGCTACACCTTC. This sequence encodes CASSRRMGWGYTF.

The chain uses TRBV7-8 and TRBJ2-7; tentative D call: TRBD1 (7 bases). Germline values: CDR1 SGHVS, CDR2 FQNEAQ. The CDR3 has 15 residues. V lost 8 bases, J lost 6 bases, and 23 bases lay in between. CDR3 nucleotide sequence: TGTGCCAGCGGACGAGCCGGGACAGAGGGAGGCGAGCAGTACTTC. It specifies CASGRAGTEGGEQYF.